These T cell receptor beta chains were read from a single sample in a study of cytomegalovirus exposure and HLA in healthy donors. Method: immunoSEQ multiplex PCR; TCRdb's copy keeps in-frame clones and lacks some. The repertoire holds about 130,000 clones, with under 85% as singletons. Sequenced sample: PBMCs. These TCRs come from a male donor in good health and CMV-seropositive. The CDR3 runs from the conserved cysteine through the conserved F or W. The D gene is left open where the match is weak. Expanded clones get a size class; other rows say once, few or many, or leave the size out.

size: -; V: TRBV5-1; J: TRBJ2-1; D: -; CDR3: CASRPDRRGDEQFF; DNA: TGCGCCAGCCGCCCGGACAGGAGGGGGGATGAGCAGTTCTTC
size: -; V: TRBV4-1; J: TRBJ1-2; D: -; CDR3: CASSLYSGINYGYTF; DNA: TGCGCCAGCAGCCTATATTCCGGGATTAACTATGGCTACACCTTC
size: -; V: TRBV5-1; J: TRBJ2-4; D: TRBD2; CDR3: CASSLNGGLKNSQYF; DNA: TGCGCCAGCAGCTTGAACGGGGGGTTAAAAAACAGTCAGTACTTC
size: -; V: TRBV5-6; J: TRBJ2-1; D: -; CDR3: CASSLDQLQFF; DNA: TGTGCCAGCAGCTTGGACCAGTTGCAGTTCTTC
size: -; V: TRBV5-1; J: TRBJ2-1; D: TRBD2; CDR3: CASSSTVGTNYNEQFF; DNA: TGCGCCAGCAGTTCCACCGTCGGGACTAACTACAATGAGCAGTTCTTC
size: -; V: TRBV28; J: TRBJ2-7; D: -; CDR3: CASSERDKLYEQYF; DNA: TGTGCCAGCAGTGAACGGGACAAACTCTACGAGCAGTACTTC
size: few; V: TRBV6-1; J: TRBJ2-3; D: TRBD1; CDR3: CASSENKGATDTQYF; DNA: TGTGCCAGCAGTGAAAATAAGGGGGCCACAGATACGCAGTATTTT
size: -; V: TRBV7-2; J: TRBJ2-3; D: -; CDR3: CASSQQAADTQYF; DNA: TGTGCCAGCAGCCAACAGGCAGCAGATACGCAGTATTTT
size: -; V: TRBV7-2; J: TRBJ1-6; D: TRBD1; CDR3: CASKTQGRNSPLHF; DNA: TGTGCCAGCAAGACACAGGGGCGTAATTCACCCCTCCACTTT
size: -; V: TRBV7-3; J: TRBJ2-7; D: -; CDR3: CASSSIDMTYEQYF; DNA: TGTGCCAGCAGCTCGATCGACATGACCTACGAGCAGTACTTC
size: -; V: TRBV5-6; J: TRBJ2-1; D: TRBD1; CDR3: CASSGTGTGVYNEQFF; DNA: TGTGCCAGCAGTGGAACCGGGACAGGGGTATACAATGAGCAGTTCTTC
size: once; V: TRBV5-1; J: TRBJ1-5; D: -; CDR3: CASSLQGLEPQHF; DNA: TGCGCCAGCAGCTTACAGGGTTTGGAGCCCCAGCATTTT
size: -; V: TRBV27; J: TRBJ1-4; D: -; CDR3: CASSLSRGGRGEKLFF; DNA: TGTGCCAGCAGTTTATCCCGGGGGGGTAGGGGCGAAAAACTGTTTTTT
size: -; V: TRBV29-1; J: TRBJ2-7; D: TRBD2; CDR3: CSVGLAGVSTEQYF; DNA: TGCAGCGTTGGCCTAGCGGGGGTCTCGACCGAGCAGTACTTC
size: -; V: TRBV2; J: TRBJ1-5; D: -; CDR3: CASSRRQSRGNQPQHF; DNA: TGTGCCAGCAGTCGCAGACAGAGTAGGGGCAATCAGCCCCAGCATTTT
size: -; V: TRBV13; J: TRBJ1-1; D: -; CDR3: CASSSLLDRAFF; DNA: TGTGCCAGCAGCTCCCTCCTCGATAGAGCTTTCTTT
size: -; V: TRBV27; J: TRBJ1-6; D: TRBD1; CDR3: CASSAGGASPSPLHF; DNA: TGTGCCAGCAGCGCAGGGGGCGCCTCGCCTTCACCCCTCCACTTT
size: -; V: TRBV5-6; J: TRBJ1-1; D: -; CDR3: CASSLAAGRETEAFF; DNA: TGTGCCAGCAGCTTGGCCGCTGGCCGGGAGACTGAAGCTTTCTTT
size: -; V: TRBV23-1; J: TRBJ2-2; D: -; CDR3: CASSQRCRTGELFF; DNA: TGCGCCAGCAGTCAGCGTTGCAGGACCGGGGAGCTGTTTTTT
size: -; V: TRBV9; J: TRBJ1-2; D: TRBD1; CDR3: CAGSAQQGGGYTF; DNA: TGTGCCGGCAGCGCCCAACAGGGGGGAGGCTACACCTTC
size: -; V: TRBV5-1; J: TRBJ1-2; D: TRBD1; CDR3: CASSLGDREYGYTF; DNA: TGCGCCAGCAGCTTGGGGGACAGAGAGTATGGCTACACCTTC
size: few; V: TRBV27; J: TRBJ2-1; D: -; CDR3: CASSSLRSEQFF; DNA: TGTGCCAGCAGTTCCCTGAGGAGTGAGCAGTTCTTC
size: -; V: TRBV2; J: TRBJ2-5; D: -; CDR3: CASSERRYQETQYF; DNA: TGTGCCAGCAGTGAACGGCGGTACCAAGAGACCCAGTACTTC
size: -; V: TRBV5-1; J: TRBJ2-1; D: -; CDR3: CASSFGSEQFF; DNA: TGCGCCAGCAGCTTCGGGAGTGAGCAGTTCTTC
size: -; V: TRBV28; J: TRBJ2-5; D: TRBD2; CDR3: CASSLWSLQRGGPQETQYF; DNA: TGTGCCAGCAGTTTATGGTCCCTCCAGCGGGGGGGCCCCCAAGAGACCCAGTACTTC
size: -; V: TRBV20-1; J: TRBJ2-7; D: -; CDR3: CSAIHSEQYF; DNA: TGCAGTGCCATCCATTCCGAGCAGTACTTC
size: few; V: TRBV7-9; J: TRBJ2-1; D: -; CDR3: CSSSPDLRPSGEQFF; DNA: TGTTCCAGCAGCCCCGACTTACGCCCAAGTGGTGAGCAGTTCTTC
size: -; V: TRBV28; J: TRBJ2-7; D: TRBD1; CDR3: CASRAGTGIYEQYF; DNA: TGTGCCAGCAGGGCCGGGACAGGGATCTACGAGCAGTACTTC
size: -; V: TRBV5-1; J: TRBJ2-5; D: -; CDR3: CASSPRQEKEETQYF; DNA: TGCGCCAGCAGTCCCAGACAGGAGAAAGAAGAGACCCAGTACTTC
size: -; V: TRBV7-8; J: TRBJ2-1; D: TRBD2; CDR3: CASSPTFSSGVRYNEQFF; DNA: TGTGCCAGCAGCCCAACTTTTTCTAGCGGAGTCCGCTACAATGAGCAGTTCTTC
size: -; V: TRBV18; J: TRBJ1-5; D: TRBD1; CDR3: CASSSQGQPQHF; DNA: TGTGCCAGCTCATCACAGGGGCAGCCCCAGCATTTT
size: once; V: TRBV5-4; J: TRBJ2-7; D: TRBD1; CDR3: CASSSGDRGRLEQYF; DNA: TGTGCCAGCAGCTCAGGGGACAGGGGGCGTTTGGAGCAGTACTTC
size: -; V: TRBV19; J: TRBJ2-7; D: -; CDR3: CASSIAPGFYEQYF; DNA: TGTGCCAGTAGTATTGCGCCAGGGTTCTACGAGCAGTACTTC
size: -; V: TRBV29-1; J: TRBJ2-5; D: -; CDR3: CSGGSGETQYF; DNA: TGCAGCGGAGGATCCGGGGAGACCCAGTACTTC
size: -; V: TRBV7-9; J: TRBJ1-3; D: -; CDR3: CASSLDRELVSGNTIYF; DNA: TGTGCCAGCAGCTTAGACAGGGAGTTGGTCTCTGGAAACACCATATATTTT
size: once; V: TRBV2; J: TRBJ2-2; D: -; CDR3: CASSEGTLGELFF; DNA: TGTGCCAGCAGTGAAGGCACTCTCGGGGAGCTGTTTTTT
size: -; V: TRBV19; J: TRBJ2-1; D: TRBD1; CDR3: CASSRDRGSYNEQFF; DNA: TGTGCCAGTAGCCGGGACAGGGGGTCCTACAATGAGCAGTTCTTC
size: -; V: TRBV7-2; J: TRBJ1-6; D: -; CDR3: CASSGRGWSSPLHF; DNA: TGTGCCAGCAGCGGGCGGGGGTGGAGTTCACCCCTCCACTTT
size: few; V: TRBV6-5; J: TRBJ2-7; D: -; CDR3: CATLTPLYEQYF; DNA: TGTGCCACCTTGACACCCCTCTACGAGCAGTACTTC
size: once; V: TRBV18; J: TRBJ1-1; D: -; CDR3: CASSPQVLGGTEAFF; DNA: TGTGCCAGCTCACCCCAAGTTCTGGGAGGCACTGAAGCTTTCTTT
size: -; V: TRBV9; J: TRBJ2-7; D: TRBD2; CDR3: CASSAGLAGVGYEQYF; DNA: TGTGCCAGCAGCGCAGGACTAGCGGGAGTAGGATATGAGCAGTACTTC
size: few; V: TRBV29-1; J: TRBJ2-2; D: TRBD2; CDR3: CSASGRAANTGELFF; DNA: TGCAGCGCTAGCGGGAGGGCCGCGAACACCGGGGAGCTGTTTTTT
size: -; V: TRBV7-9; J: TRBJ1-3; D: -; CDR3: CASSLIISGNTIYF; DNA: TGTGCCAGCAGCTTAATCATCTCTGGAAACACCATATATTTT
size: -; V: TRBV7-6; J: TRBJ2-7; D: TRBD2; CDR3: CASSLGAGVAYEQYF; DNA: TGTGCCAGCAGCTTAGGGGCGGGAGTCGCCTACGAGCAGTACTTC
size: -; V: TRBV7-6; J: TRBJ1-6; D: -; CDR3: CASSLEIQGTYNSPLHF; DNA: TGTGCCAGCAGCTTAGAAATCCAGGGCACCTATAATTCACCCCTCCACTTT
size: once; V: TRBV5-6; J: TRBJ1-3; D: TRBD1; CDR3: CASSATGVSGGNTIYF; DNA: TGTGCCAGCAGCGCAACAGGGGTTTCGGGAGGAAACACCATATATTTT
size: -; V: TRBV6-1; J: TRBJ2-7; D: TRBD1; CDR3: CASSTHRGAYEQYF; DNA: TGTGCCAGCAGTACCCACAGGGGTGCCTACGAGCAGTACTTC
size: -; V: TRBV6-1; J: TRBJ2-2; D: -; CDR3: CASSYATGELFF; DNA: TGTGCCAGCAGCTATGCCACCGGGGAGCTGTTTTTT
size: -; V: TRBV4-1; J: TRBJ1-5; D: -; CDR3: CASSQDRGGQPQHF; DNA: TGCGCCAGCAGCCAAGACAGGGGAGGGCAGCCCCAGCATTTT
size: -; V: TRBV7-7; J: TRBJ2-2; D: TRBD2; CDR3: CASSPRPGLGYSGELFF; DNA: TGTGCCAGCAGCCCCCGCCCGGGACTAGGGTACAGCGGGGAGCTGTTTTTT
size: -; V: TRBV11-2; J: TRBJ2-7; D: TRBD2; CDR3: CASSLLLGTSGEQYF; DNA: TGTGCCAGCAGCCTCCTCCTCGGCACTAGCGGCGAGCAGTACTTC
size: few; V: TRBV5-6; J: TRBJ2-7; D: TRBD2; CDR3: CASSWGTSGIPYEQYF; DNA: TGTGCCAGCAGCTGGGGGACTAGCGGGATCCCCTACGAGCAGTACTTC
size: -; V: TRBV7-8; J: TRBJ1-1; D: TRBD1; CDR3: CASSARQGTNTEAFF; DNA: TGTGCCAGCAGCGCGCGACAGGGAACAAACACTGAAGCTTTCTTT
size: -; V: TRBV27; J: TRBJ2-7; D: TRBD2; CDR3: CASSVPTSGRAGEQYF; DNA: TGTGCCAGCAGTGTCCCTACTAGCGGGAGGGCCGGGGAGCAGTACTTC
size: -; V: TRBV5-1; J: TRBJ2-6; D: -; CDR3: CASSLRRGEGSGANGLTF; DNA: TGCGCCAGCAGCTTGAGGAGGGGAGAAGGATCTGGGGCCAACGGCCTGACTTTC